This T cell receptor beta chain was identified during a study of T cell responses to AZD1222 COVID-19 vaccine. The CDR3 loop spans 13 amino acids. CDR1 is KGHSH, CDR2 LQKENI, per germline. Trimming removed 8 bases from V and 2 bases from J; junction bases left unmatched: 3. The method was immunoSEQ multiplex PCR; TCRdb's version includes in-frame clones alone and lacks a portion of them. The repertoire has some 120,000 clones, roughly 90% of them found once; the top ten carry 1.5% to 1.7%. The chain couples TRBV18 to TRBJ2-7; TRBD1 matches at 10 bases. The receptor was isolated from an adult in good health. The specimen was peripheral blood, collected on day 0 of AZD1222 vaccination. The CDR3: CASAGTGAYEQYF. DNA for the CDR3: TGTGCCAGCGCCGGGACAGGGGCCTACGAGCAGTACTTC.